Sequencing of this T cell receptor (beta chain) was carried out in a study of T-cell reconstitution after alpha-beta-depleted transplantation in children. General study findings and limits: It was surviving recipient T cells and thymic progenitors that gave some patients high TCRbeta diversity at day 60. Where alpha-beta T cells came from about two months after transplant was reportedly several hundred expanded graft clones.

This clonotype has at least ten counts. Its antigen is currently unknown. Molecular barcoding with unique molecular identifiers was used for the TCRbeta library. TCRdb analysed the PCR reads with MiXCR anew, one entry per CDR3 protein. This repertoire shows approximately 350,000 distinct CDR3 sequences, roughly 16% found once; its top ten account for around 38%. The receptor comes from a male patient between 2 and 10 years old who had a stem cell transplant for acute lymphoblastic leukemia, so the T cells may come from the graft donor. Specimen: PBMCs, mostly from graft donor cells, collected 360 days after TCRalphabeta/CD19-depleted stem cell transplant.

This CDR3 reads CASSRLAGNTYEQYF. As DNA, the CDR3 is TGTGCCAGCAGTAGACTAGCGGGGAACACCTACGAGCAGTACTTC. J is TRBJ2-7 and V is TRBV12-3 or TRBV12-4; TRBD2 aligns across 11 bases. The CDR3 is 15 residues long. The trim removed 5 bases at V and 2 bases at J, leaving 5 bases unmatched.